The text below deals with one TCR beta chain. The target antigen is unknown. A much larger clone differs from this one at a single base, so this may be a read error. Because it lacks the conserved phenylalanine or tryptophan at the end, this CDR3 is likely a read error. Not enrolled were patients with uncontrolled infection, other autoimmune disease, pregnancy or lactation. Based on clinical symptoms, serum thyroxine and TRAb, thyroid ultrasound and orbital computed tomography, diagnoses were reached. This record comes from a study of T cells in Graves' hyperthyroidism and ophthalmopathy. Regarding the study as a whole: A model built on 13 V-J features separated ophthalmopathy from stable hyperthyroidism. Blood also showed most of the thyroid clonotypes that were expanded above 0.001.

V lost 6 bases and J lost 5, with 22 bases in between. The CDR3 has 16 residues. The V gene's germline CDR1 is LGHDT and CDR2 YNNKEL (reference sequence). RNA transcripts were the template for amplifying TCR beta CDR3 regions. When the TCR CDR3 underwent first-round RT-PCR, the HTBI primer set was used. TCRdb reprocessed the multiplex PCR reads with MiXCR, giving one entry per CDR3 protein. The sample carries approximately 210,000 distinct CDR3 sequences, about a sixth recorded once. The clonotype was recovered from a man aged 45-60 years with Graves' hyperthyroidism. The gene calls are TRBV3-1 and TRBJ2-5; D possibly corresponds to TRBD1 (7 bases). The specimen was blood. CDR3 DNA: TGTGCCAGCAGTCAAATGACAGGGCGAGGAGGGGAGACCCAGTACCTC. Encoded protein: CASSQMTGRGGETQYL.